The 16 T cell receptor beta chains presented below share a single source sample, sequenced in a study of shared clonotypes between healthy human individuals. Libraries were prepared by immunoSEQ multiplex PCR; TCRdb keeps only in-frame clonotypes and omits some of them. The table records under 2.5 million clones, approximately 90% of them present only once. The material sequenced was naive CD4+ T cells from PBMCs. Sample subset: CD45RA+ positively selected. These receptors originate from a man aged 18 to 35 in good health. Some clones in this sample may be carry-over from other donors' samples.

This clone was seen only once. The chain links TRBV28 to TRBJ1-2; D unresolved. CDR1 MDHEN and CDR2 SYDVKM come from the germline V gene. The V end was cut by 6 bases, the J end by 4 bases, with 15 bases between. The CDR3 consists of 14 residues. CDR3 amino acids: CASRRGSEGYGYTF. The CDR3 bases are TGTGCCAGCAGGAGAGGGTCAGAAGGCTATGGCTACACCTTC.

The chain carries TRBV19 and TRBJ1-1, with 8 bases aligning to TRBD1. Per the germline V gene, CDR1 is LNHDA and CDR2 is SQIVND (reference sequence). CDR3 length: 16 residues. V shed 10 bases, J shed 3 bases, and the junction held 16 bases outside the gene matches. This CDR3 reads CATSQPGRGLDTEAFF. The CDR3 DNA reads TGTGCCACCTCCCAGCCCGGCAGGGGGCTTGACACTGAAGCTTTCTTT.

CDR3 protein: CASRRGLTSYNEQFF. The CDR3 nucleotides are TGTGCCAGCCGAAGGGGGCTGACCTCCTACAATGAGCAGTTCTTC. V is TRBV7-6 and J is TRBJ2-1; TRBD1 matches at 7 bases. V lost 8 bases and J lost 0; bases outside the gene matches: 7. CDR3 size: 15 residues. In germline, CDR1 is SGHVS, CDR2 FNYEAQ.

This clone was detected only once. The chain is built from TRBV5-1 and TRBJ1-4, with TRBD1 as a possible D gene (5 bases). Germline V gene sequence: CDR1 SGHRS, CDR2 YFSETQ. V gave up 4 bases and J gave up 7 bases, with 11 bases separating them. The CDR3 extends over 13 amino acids. The CDR3 nucleotides are TGCGCCAGCAGCACGGACAAGATTGAAAAACTGTTTTTT. Its protein product is CASSTDKIEKLFF. Together with reference TRBV5-1 and TRBJ1-4, the CDR3 gives the full variable domain: KAGVTQTPRYLIKTRGQQVTLSCSPISGHRSVSWYQQTPGQGLQFLFEYFSETQRNKGNFPGRFSGRQFSNSRSEMNVSTLELGDSALYLCASSTDKIEKLFFGSGTQLSVL.

V usage is TRBV2 and J usage is TRBJ1-3, with D tentatively TRBD1 (6 bases). The CDR3 is 14 residues long. Trimming cost V 6 bases and J 2 bases, with 11 bases left between them. The germline V gene encodes CDR1 SNHLY and CDR2 FYNNEI. CDR3 amino acids: CASRDSPAGNTIYF. The CDR3 nucleotides are TGTGCCAGCAGGGACAGCCCGGCTGGAAACACCATATATTTT.

As concerns this clone: The same CDR3 is also encoded by other DNA sequences in this sample. The chain is built from TRBV18 and TRBJ1-4, with TRBD1 identical over 7 bases. CDR1 is KGHSH, CDR2 LQKENI, per germline. Germline trimming cut 3 bases from V and 8 bases from J; bases unmatched to any gene: 6. The length of the CDR3 is 14 residues. The CDR3 coding sequence is TGTGCCAGCTCACCGGACAGGCGAGAGGAAAAACTGTTTTTT. It specifies CASSPDRREEKLFF. The variable domain in full, with the rest retrieved from reference TRBV18 and TRBJ1-4, is NAGVMQNPRHLVRRRGQEARLRCSPMKGHSHVYWYRQLPEEGLKFMVYLQKENIIDESGMPKERFSAEFPKEGPSILRIQQVVRGDSAAYFCASSPDRREEKLFFGSGTQLSVL.

This chain joins TRBV9 and TRBJ2-1; 10 bases match TRBD2. V shed 0 bases, J shed 9 bases, and the junction held 9 bases outside the gene matches. Germline values: CDR1 SGDLS, CDR2 YYNGEE. The CDR3 has 16 residues. The CDR3 region has the DNA TGTGCCAGCAGCGTAGCTGCAAGCGGGAGGGCTTCTGAGCAGTTCTTC. It translates to CASSVAASGRASEQFF.

This chain connects TRBV19 to TRBJ1-1; tentative D call: TRBD1 (6 bases). The CDR3 consists of 16 residues. V lost 0 bases, J lost 1 base, and 12 bases lay in between. In germline, CDR1 is LNHDA, CDR2 SQIVND (reference sequence). CDR3 loop: CASSIDWAGANTEAFF. CDR3 DNA sequence: TGTGCCAGTAGTATAGATTGGGCAGGGGCGAACACTGAAGCTTTCTTT.

This rearrangement joins TRBV5-4 to TRBJ2-7; TRBD1 aligns across 12 bases. Germline CDR1 reads SGHNT; CDR2 reads YYREEE (reference sequence). CDR3 length: 15 amino acids. Trimming removed 5 bases from V and 5 bases from J; junction bases left unmatched: 8. CDR3 DNA sequence: TGTGCCAGCAGTTACCCCGGGACAGGGGGCGACGAGCAGTACTTC. The encoded protein is CASSYPGTGGDEQYF. Filled out from reference TRBV5-4 and TRBJ2-7, the complete variable domain reads ETGVTQSPTHLIKTRGQQVTLRCSSQSGHNTVSWYQQALGQGPQFIFQYYREEENGRGNFPPRFSGLQFPNYSSELNVNALELDDSALYLCASSYPGTGGDEQYFGPGTRLTVT.

Turning to this clone: Within the sample, other DNA sequences also encode this same CDR3. The genes are TRBV9 and TRBJ2-7; 11 bases align to TRBD2. Looked up from germline, CDR1 is SGDLS and CDR2 is YYNGEE. CDR3 length: 14 residues. J gave up 4 bases and V 4 bases, and 4 bases lay outside the gene matches. Written as DNA, the CDR3 is TGTGCCAGCAGCACCACTAGCGGGAGTTACGAGCAGTACTTC. Protein product: CASSTTSGSYEQYF.

The genes are TRBV11-2 and TRBJ1-3; D not certain. The CDR3 has 11 residues. V lost 5 bases and J lost 7, with 6 bases in between. Germline V lookup: CDR1 SGHAT, CDR2 FQNNGV. CDR3 bases: TGTGCCAGCAGCCCGGGGAACACCATATATTTT. As protein: CASSPGNTIYF.

J is TRBJ1-2 and V is TRBV9; the D is unclear. This CDR3 contains 14 residues. From germline, CDR1 is SGDLS and CDR2 YYNGEE. V was pared by 0 bases and J by 6 bases, with 12 bases between. The chain's CDR3 is CASSVGPQGNGYTF. The CDR3 DNA sequence: TGTGCCAGCAGCGTAGGGCCCCAAGGGAATGGCTACACCTTC.

This clone was counted once. This rearrangement joins TRBV7-6 to TRBJ2-3, with D maybe TRBD2 (6 bases). The CDR3 spans 15 residues. In germline, CDR1 is SGHVS, CDR2 FNYEAQ. Deletions cut 5 bases from V and 2 bases from J, with 14 bases between. CDR3 bases: TGTGCCAGCAGCCCATCTAGCGTTTCCACAGATACGCAGTATTTT. It is translated as CASSPSSVSTDTQYF.

V gene TRBV7-2 combines with J gene TRBJ2-3, with no clear D. Per germline, CDR1 SGHTA and CDR2 FQGNSA. The ends were cut back, 1 base at V and 4 bases at J, with 6 bases in the middle. This CDR3 region has 13 residues. CDR3 nucleotides: TGTGCCAGCAGCTTAGGTACCCCAGATACGCAGTATTTT. Translation gives CASSLGTPDTQYF.

This chain connects TRBV4-3 to TRBJ1-4; D not resolved. V lost 4 bases and J 0 bases, leaving 21 bases between the germline ends. This CDR3 is built from 19 residues. The germline gives CDR1 LGHNA, CDR2 YSLEER. Here the CDR3 reads CASSRRVREQRATNEKLFF. The CDR3 coding sequence is TGCGCCAGCAGCCGGCGGGTCCGGGAGCAGCGAGCAACTAATGAAAAACTGTTTTTT.

Details on this clone: The same CDR3 is also encoded by other DNA sequences in this sample. This chain connects TRBV5-1 to TRBJ2-7, with 8 bases lining up with TRBD2. V was pared by 1 base and J by 2 bases, with 2 bases of the junction left unmatched. The CDR3 is 14 residues long. CDR1 SGHRS and CDR2 YFSETQ come from the germline V gene. CDR3 protein: CASSLTSGTYEQYF. The CDR3 region has the DNA TGCGCCAGCAGCTTGACTAGCGGAACCTACGAGCAGTACTTC.